This TCR beta chain was documented in a study of blood T cell repertoires in COVID-19. Across the study: COVID-19 samples from acute and convalescent phases originated in the United States, Italy and Spain. Nucleic acid was either cDNA or gDNA, and it came from T cells, B-cell-depleted T cells, or PBMCs.

Germline V gene sequence: CDR1 LGHDT, CDR2 YNNKEL (reference sequence). With V trimmed by 0 bases and J by 3 bases, 7 bases remained unmatched. The CDR3 consists of 16 residues. Per the original data handling: Cell counts per sample came from amplifying reference gene primers. Repertoires were generated with immunoSEQ multiplex PCR, while TCRdb's copy carries only in-frame clones and drops some. That table furnishes V, J and clone size, whereas the DNA furnished D and trimming. Of 35,000 to 50,000 clones listed, more than 65% are singletons. This clonotype was obtained from a man at least 80 years old with acute or convalescent COVID-19. The V call is TRBV3-1 (or the pseudogene TRBV3-2), the J call TRBJ2-7, with 8 bases aligning to TRBD2. The source material was peripheral blood. The CDR3, as DNA: TGTGCCAGCAGCCAAGATCGGGTAGCGGGGATCTACGAGCAGTACTTC. This codes for CASSQDRVAGIYEQYF.